Sequencing of this T cell receptor beta chain was carried out in a study of T cell repertoires in cytomegalovirus infection. In this sample, this clonotype turned up a few times. The antigen remains undetermined. One entry per CDR3 protein, called by TCRdb with MiXCR from the reads. Seen here are fewer than 1,000,000 distinct CDR3 sequences, around 29% observed once, and the top ten hold over 13%. Germline V CDR1 and CDR2: MNHEY, SVGEGT. Trimming removed 0 bases at V and 2 bases at J, with 9 bases between. The CDR3 runs 15 residues. The sample here was cultured CD8+ T cells from PBMCs, taken from culture after CMV antigen stimulation. The chain recombines TRBV6-2 or TRBV6-3 with TRBJ2-3; D tentatively reads TRBD1 or TRBD2 (5 bases each). The TCR originated in a human donor in good health (CMV status not recorded). Some clones in this sample may be carry-over from other donors' samples. The CDR3 is CASSYSGTVTDTQYF. In nucleotides, the CDR3 is TGTGCCAGCAGTTACTCAGGGACCGTCACAGATACGCAGTATTTT.